This T cell receptor beta chain was profiled in a study of early T cells in non-severe SARS-CoV-2 infection. Overall study context: Chains from this unsorted whole-blood bulk RNA could not be paired.

Study results and caveats: Anti-spike CD8 responses were favored by VDJdb matching, which missed private and CD4 specificities.

Individual cDNA molecules each received unique molecular identifiers attached to them. TCRdb analysed the 5' RACE reads with MiXCR anew, one entry per CDR3 protein. This table has tens of thousands of distinct CDR3 sequences, roughly 13% appearing once. This CDR3 spans 18 amino acids. Germline-derived CDR1 and CDR2 are SGHAT and FQNNGV. J was trimmed by 0 bases and V by 0 bases; bases with no gene match: 3. This clonotype was found many times. The target antigen is unknown. This chain connects TRBV11-2 to TRBJ2-3, with 13 bases identical to TRBD2. This sequence was found in an adult who was a healthcare worker with PCR-confirmed SARS-CoV-2 infection or an uninfected control (not recorded which). The sample taken for sequencing was whole blood. As DNA, the CDR3 is TGTGCCAGCAGCTTAGATGGGACTAGCGGGATTAGCACAGATACGCAGTATTTT. Residues: CASSLDGTSGISTDTQYF.